These T cell receptor beta chains were read from a single sample in a study of T-cell memory formation after mild COVID-19. One entry per CDR3 protein, called by TCRdb with MiXCR from the 5' RACE reads. The table lists tens of thousands of distinct CDR3 sequences, about 13% of them singletons. Sample: PBMCs or a T cell subset sorted from them (not recorded which). The receptors come from an adult woman who had mild COVID-19 (a few samples of this study predate the infection). Cell type and time point are not known. Both conserved end residues are part of each CDR3. A D gene is named only where the DNA matches it firmly. For some rows the clone size is stated as once, few or many, or as a class when expanded; others skip it.

16	NA	TRBV29-1	NA	TRBJ2-3	TGCAGCGTTGAAGACGTAAGTCAAGGGGAGGCAGATACGCAGTATTTT	CSVEDVSQGEADTQYF
16	few	TRBV19	NA	TRBJ2-3	TGTGCCAGTAGTTCCACTCAGCAGACCAGCACAGATACGCAGTATTTT	CASSSTQQTSTDTQYF
15	few	TRBV7-8	NA	TRBJ2-7	TGTGCCAGCAGCAATCGGTTCGGCCGGGGGAGTGAGCAGTACTTC	CASSNRFGRGSEQYF
14	few	TRBV6-5	NA	TRBJ2-6	TGTGCCAGCAGCCTGGGGCAGGGGGCCAACGTCCTGACTTTC	CASSLGQGANVLTF
15	NA	TRBV7-9	NA	TRBJ2-3	TGTGCCAGCAGATTAGGCGGACTTACCACAGATACGCAGTATTTT	CASRLGGLTTDTQYF
17	NA	TRBV24-1	TRBD2	TRBJ2-1	TGTGCCACCAGTGATTTGAGGACTAGCGGGGGGCACAATGAGCAGTTCTTC	CATSDLRTSGGHNEQFF
16	NA	TRBV6-2/TRBV6-3	TRBD2	TRBJ2-2	TGTGCCAGTCAACCTCCAGCGGGAGGGCTGGCCGGGGAGCTGTTTTTT	CASQPPAGGLAGELFF
15	NA	TRBV6-1	TRBD1	TRBJ1-2	TGTGCCAGCAGTGCCCCCGGGACAGGGAGCTATGGCTACACCTTC	CASSAPGTGSYGYTF
15	few	TRBV12-3/TRBV12-4	TRBD2	TRBJ2-1	TGTGCCAGCAGTTTATCTAGCGGGAGGTTAGATGAGCAGTTCTTC	CASSLSSGRLDEQFF
13	few	TRBV12-3/TRBV12-4	NA	TRBJ2-1	TGTGCCAGCAGTTTGCGGGGGCTGAATGAGCAGTTCTTC	CASSLRGLNEQFF
15	few	TRBV5-1	TRBD2	TRBJ2-2	TGCGCCAGCAGCTTGAGCAGCGGGAGTCCCGGGGAGCTGTTTTTT	CASSLSSGSPGELFF
14	NA	TRBV5-4	NA	TRBJ2-7	TGTGCCAGCAGCTTGCGAGCGAGCTCCTACGAGCAGTACTTC	CASSLRASSYEQYF
15	many	TRBV4-1	TRBD2	TRBJ2-5	TGCGCCAGCAGACGGCTGCTAGCGGGGTTGGAGACCCAGTACTTC	CASRRLLAGLETQYF
15	NA	TRBV7-9	TRBD1	TRBJ2-7	TGTGCCAGCAGCACCTCGGACAGGGTGTACGACGAGCAGTACTTC	CASSTSDRVYDEQYF
15	NA	TRBV6-5	TRBD2	TRBJ2-7	TGTGCCAGCAGTTACGGGCTAGCGGGAGTCTACGAGCAGTACTTC	CASSYGLAGVYEQYF
14	NA	TRBV20-1	TRBD1	TRBJ1-5	TGCAGTGCCCGTGACAGGGAACTCAATCAGCCCCAGCATTTT	CSARDRELNQPQHF
15	NA	TRBV5-6	NA	TRBJ1-1	TGTGCCAGCAGTCTTTCGACTAGGGGGAACACTGAAGCTTTCTTT	CASSLSTRGNTEAFF
15	NA	TRBV7-3	NA	TRBJ2-7	TGTGCCAGCAGCTTAGGTGTGGGGGCGGCCTACGAGCAGTACTTC	CASSLGVGAAYEQYF
13	NA	TRBV12-3/TRBV12-4	NA	TRBJ1-1	TGTGCCAGCAGTTTTGCACAGGGCGCTGAAGCTTTCTTT	CASSFAQGAEAFF
13	few	TRBV4-1	NA	TRBJ2-5	TGCGCCAGCAGCCACACATCCGCGGAGACCCAGTACTTC	CASSHTSAETQYF
18	few	TRBV7-9	TRBD2	TRBJ2-1	TGTGCCAGCAGCCCGGAGGTTAGCGGGAGGAAACTCTACAATGAGCAGTTCTTC	CASSPEVSGRKLYNEQFF
16	NA	TRBV29-1	TRBD2	TRBJ2-7	TGCAGCGTTGAAGGTCCGTCCGGGACTAGCGGTTACGAGCAGTACTTC	CSVEGPSGTSGYEQYF
17	few	TRBV2	NA	TRBJ2-6	TGTGCCAGCAGTGTAGGAGTCCAGTGGTCTGGGGCCAACGTCCTGACTTTC	CASSVGVQWSGANVLTF
13	few	TRBV6-5	NA	TRBJ2-1	TGTGCCAGCAGTTACTCGTACGTCAATGAGCAGTTCTTC	CASSYSYVNEQFF
12	NA	TRBV6-2/TRBV6-3	NA	TRBJ2-1	TGTGCCAGCAGGCCAGTAGCCCATGAGCAGTTCTTC	CASRPVAHEQFF
12	NA	TRBV7-9	NA	TRBJ1-1	TGTGCCAGCAGAACACCAGGAACTGAAGCTTTCTTT	CASRTPGTEAFF
14	NA	TRBV6-6	TRBD2	TRBJ2-5	TGTGCCAGCACCTTCCTAGCGGGGGAAGAGACCCAGTACTTC	CASTFLAGEETQYF
17	NA	TRBV29-1	TRBD2	TRBJ2-3	TGCAGCGTTGTTTTCTCGGCGGGAGGGCCGGGAACAGATACGCAGTATTTT	CSVVFSAGGPGTDTQYF
19	few	TRBV3-1	NA	TRBJ2-2	TGTGCCAGCAGCCATTTCCCCCAGGTCCCCCTAACAAACACCGGGGAGCTGTTTTTT	CASSHFPQVPLTNTGELFF
12	NA	TRBV7-9	TRBD1	TRBJ1-2	TGTGCCAGCAAGATGACAGGGTATGGCTACACCTTC	CASKMTGYGYTF
15	NA	TRBV20-1	NA	TRBJ1-1	TGCAGTGCTAGAGCAAAGTCAGGGCGGGACACTGAAGCTTTCTTT	CSARAKSGRDTEAFF
15	NA	TRBV7-9	NA	TRBJ2-7	TGTGCCAGCGTGCCCGAGAGTCAACCTTCCTACGAGCAGTACTTC	CASVPESQPSYEQYF
15	NA	TRBV4-1	NA	TRBJ2-3	TGCGCCAGCAGCCAAGACGCAGGGGATATGGATACGCAGTATTTT	CASSQDAGDMDTQYF
16	NA	TRBV23-1	NA	TRBJ1-4	TGCGCCATCGCGGAGTCGGCGAGCGACACTAATGAAAAACTGTTTTTT	CAIAESASDTNEKLFF
13	few	TRBV3-1	TRBD1	TRBJ2-7	TGTGCCAGCAGTCTGGACAGGAGCTACGAGCAGTACTTC	CASSLDRSYEQYF
13	NA	TRBV11-2	TRBD2	TRBJ2-1	TGTGCCAGCAGCCGACTAGCGACCAATGAGCAGTTCTTC	CASSRLATNEQFF
16	NA	TRBV12-3/TRBV12-4	NA	TRBJ1-5	TGTGCCAGCAGCGAGGGCGTTTACTCCAGCAATCAGCCCCAGCATTTT	CASSEGVYSSNQPQHF
11	many	TRBV7-9	NA	TRBJ2-5	TGTGCCAGCAGCTGGAGAGAGACCCAGTACTTC	CASSWRETQYF
16	NA	TRBV7-6	NA	TRBJ1-5	TGTGCCAGCAGCTTAGCTCCGGGACTTGGTAATCAGCCCCAGCATTTT	CASSLAPGLGNQPQHF
16	NA	TRBV7-2	TRBD1	TRBJ2-4	TGTGCCAGCAGCTTAGTACAGGGGGGAGCCAAAAACATTCAGTACTTC	CASSLVQGGAKNIQYF
15	NA	TRBV4-1	NA	TRBJ2-7	TGCGCCAGCAGCCAAGTTCTGATGGATACCTACGAGCAGTACTTC	CASSQVLMDTYEQYF
10	NA	TRBV29-1	NA	TRBJ2-1	TGCAGCGGGGGGTGGGATGACCAGTTCTTC	CSGGWDDQFF
15	NA	TRBV7-9	TRBD2	TRBJ2-1	TGTGCCAGCAGGGGACTAGCGGGAGTTCCCAATGAGCAGTTCTTC	CASRGLAGVPNEQFF
16	few	TRBV15	NA	TRBJ1-1	TGTGCCACCAGCAGAAGAGGGGGAGTCATGAACACTGAAGCTTTCTTT	CATSRRGGVMNTEAFF
16	once	TRBV7-9	NA	TRBJ2-2	TGTGCCAGCAGCTTACGGGCAGAACCGAACACCGGGGAGCTGTTTTTT	CASSLRAEPNTGELFF
14	NA	TRBV20-1	NA	TRBJ2-7	TGCAGTGCTAGAGATCCCGGGTCGGCCTACGAGCAGTACTTC	CSARDPGSAYEQYF
14	few	TRBV12-3/TRBV12-4	TRBD2	TRBJ2-1	TGTGCCAGCACCTTTGGACTAGCTGGCCATGAGCAGTTCTTC	CASTFGLAGHEQFF
14	many	TRBV5-1	NA	TRBJ2-1	TGCGCCAGCAGCTATTCGCCAGGAGACAATGAGCAGTTCTTC	CASSYSPGDNEQFF
14	NA	TRBV20-1	NA	TRBJ1-2	TGCAGTGCCCAATCGCCAGGGAAGGGAGATGGCTACACCTTC	CSAQSPGKGDGYTF
16	few	TRBV4-1	TRBD2	TRBJ2-1	TGCGCCAGCAGCCAAGATAGGCTAGCGGGAGAGGATGAGCAGTTCTTC	CASSQDRLAGEDEQFF
13	few	TRBV5-5	NA	TRBJ1-1	TGTGCCAGCAGCTTGGCCGAAATCACTGAAGCTTTCTTT	CASSLAEITEAFF
17	NA	TRBV7-9	TRBD1	TRBJ2-7	TGTGCCAGCAGCGCACCGGGACAGGGGGGACCCTCCTACGAGCAGTACTTC	CASSAPGQGGPSYEQYF
13	few	TRBV5-1	TRBD2	TRBJ2-7	TGCGCCAGCGCGGAGACGGGAGGGCCCGAGCAGTACTTC	CASAETGGPEQYF
14	NA	TRBV27	NA	TRBJ1-2	TGTGCCAGCAGTCCAGGGTTTACTAACTATGGCTACACCTTC	CASSPGFTNYGYTF